The clone carrying this TCR beta chain was recorded at least ten times. Separate alpha and beta amplification began at the second PCR step. This sample was taken from a study of naive and memory T cell subsets. Both TRBC1 and TRBC2 were covered by a beta constant-region primer of two equimolar oligonucleotides. From the UMI-ligation and nested PCR reads, TCRdb called clonotypes with MiXCR, one entry per CDR3 protein. This table holds tens of thousands of distinct CDR3 sequences, approximately 11% found once. The sample was effector memory CD4+ T cells from blood. Documented subset: effector memory, CD45RA- CD27-. This TCR was recovered from a human donor in good health.

Here the CDR3 DNA reads TGTGCCAGCAGCCACGGGGTGAACACTGAAGCTTTCTTT. Translated, it gives CASSHGVNTEAFF. The chain joins TRBV7-2 to TRBJ1-1; no definite D call. V dropped 5 bases and J dropped 0 bases, with 7 bases sitting between them. The CDR3 totals 13 residues. Germline V gene sequence: CDR1 SGHTA, CDR2 FQGNSA.